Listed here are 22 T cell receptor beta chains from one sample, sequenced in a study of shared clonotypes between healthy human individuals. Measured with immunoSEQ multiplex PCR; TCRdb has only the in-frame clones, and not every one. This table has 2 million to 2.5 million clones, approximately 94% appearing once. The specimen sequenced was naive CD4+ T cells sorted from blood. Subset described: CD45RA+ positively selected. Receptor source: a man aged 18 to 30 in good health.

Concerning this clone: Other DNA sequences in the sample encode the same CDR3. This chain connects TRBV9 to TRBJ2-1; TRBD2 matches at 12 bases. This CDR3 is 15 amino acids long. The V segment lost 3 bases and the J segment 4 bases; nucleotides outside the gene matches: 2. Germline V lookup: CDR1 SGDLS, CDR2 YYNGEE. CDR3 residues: CASSATSGSYNEQFF. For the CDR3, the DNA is TGTGCCAGCAGCGCGACTAGCGGGAGTTACAATGAGCAGTTCTTC.

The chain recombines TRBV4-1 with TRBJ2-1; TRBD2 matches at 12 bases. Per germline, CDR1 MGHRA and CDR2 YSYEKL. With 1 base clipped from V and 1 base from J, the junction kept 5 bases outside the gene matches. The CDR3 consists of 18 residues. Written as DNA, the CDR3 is TGCGCCAGCAGCCAAGCACCTAGCGGGGGGGCTTCCTACAATGAGCAGTTCTTC. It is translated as CASSQAPSGGASYNEQFF.

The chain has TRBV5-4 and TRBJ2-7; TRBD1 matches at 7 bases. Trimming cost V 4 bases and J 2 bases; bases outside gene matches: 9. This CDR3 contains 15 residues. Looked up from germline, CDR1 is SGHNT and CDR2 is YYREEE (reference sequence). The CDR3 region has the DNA TGTGCCAGCAGCACCACAGGGGCTGGTGCCTACGAGCAGTACTTC. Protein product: CASSTTGAGAYEQYF.

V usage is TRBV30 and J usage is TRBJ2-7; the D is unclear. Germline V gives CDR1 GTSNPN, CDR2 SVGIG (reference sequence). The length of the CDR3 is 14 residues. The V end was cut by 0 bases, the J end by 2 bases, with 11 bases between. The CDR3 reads CAWSVVVGTYEQYF. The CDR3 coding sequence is TGTGCCTGGAGTGTAGTCGTAGGGACCTACGAGCAGTACTTC.

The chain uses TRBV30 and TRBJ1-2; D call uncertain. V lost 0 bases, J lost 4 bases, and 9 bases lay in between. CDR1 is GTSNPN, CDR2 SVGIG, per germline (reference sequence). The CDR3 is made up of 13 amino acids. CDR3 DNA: TGTGCCTGGAGTGTAGAGTCCTTCTATGGCTACACCTTC. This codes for CAWSVESFYGYTF.

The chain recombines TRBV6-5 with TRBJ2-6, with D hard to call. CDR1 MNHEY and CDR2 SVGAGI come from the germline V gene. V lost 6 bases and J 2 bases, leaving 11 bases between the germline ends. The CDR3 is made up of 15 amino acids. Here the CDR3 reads CASRAARTGANVLTF. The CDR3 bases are TGTGCCAGCAGGGCGGCCAGGACTGGGGCCAACGTCCTGACTTTC.

The CDR3 loop is CAWSVRAGSLAYEQYF. The CDR3 DNA follows: TGTGCCTGGAGTGTACGGGCGGGATCTTTGGCCTACGAGCAGTACTTC. The chain uses TRBV30 and TRBJ2-7; D may be TRBD2 (6 bases). Trimming stripped 0 bases from V and 2 bases from J, with 17 bases between. The CDR3 totals 16 residues. The germline V gene has CDR1 GTSNPN and CDR2 SVGIG (reference sequence).

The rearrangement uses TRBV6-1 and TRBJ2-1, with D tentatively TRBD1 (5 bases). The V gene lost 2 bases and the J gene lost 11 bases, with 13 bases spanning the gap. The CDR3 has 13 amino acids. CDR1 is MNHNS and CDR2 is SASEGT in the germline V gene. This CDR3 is CASSELQEYKQFF. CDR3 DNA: TGTGCCAGCAGTGAACTACAGGAGTATAAGCAGTTCTTC.

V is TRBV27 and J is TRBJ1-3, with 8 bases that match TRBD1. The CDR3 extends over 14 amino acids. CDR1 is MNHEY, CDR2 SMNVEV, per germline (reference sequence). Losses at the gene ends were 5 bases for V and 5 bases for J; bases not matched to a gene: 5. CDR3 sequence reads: CASSPDRGRNTIYF. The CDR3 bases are TGTGCCAGCAGTCCAGACAGGGGAAGAAACACCATATATTTT.

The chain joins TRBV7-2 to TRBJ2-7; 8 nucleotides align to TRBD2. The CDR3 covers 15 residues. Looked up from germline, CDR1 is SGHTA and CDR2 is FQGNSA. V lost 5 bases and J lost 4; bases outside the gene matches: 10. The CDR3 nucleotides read TGTGCCAGCAGCCCGCCAGCGGGAGCAGGGTACGAGCAGTACTTC. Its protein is CASSPPAGAGYEQYF.

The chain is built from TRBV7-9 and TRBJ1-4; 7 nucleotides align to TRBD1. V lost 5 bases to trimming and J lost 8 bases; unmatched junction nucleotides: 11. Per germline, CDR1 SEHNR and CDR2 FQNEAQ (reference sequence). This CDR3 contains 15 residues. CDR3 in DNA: TGTGCCAGCAGCACCTACAGGGGCGTGCAAGAAAAACTGTTTTTT. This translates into CASSTYRGVQEKLFF. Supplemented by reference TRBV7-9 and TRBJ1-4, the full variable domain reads DTGVSQNPRHKITKRGQNVTFRCDPISEHNRLYWYRQTLGQGPEFLTYFQNEAQLEKSRLLSDRFSAERPKGSFSTLEIQRTEQGDSAMYLCASSTYRGVQEKLFFGSGTQLSVL.

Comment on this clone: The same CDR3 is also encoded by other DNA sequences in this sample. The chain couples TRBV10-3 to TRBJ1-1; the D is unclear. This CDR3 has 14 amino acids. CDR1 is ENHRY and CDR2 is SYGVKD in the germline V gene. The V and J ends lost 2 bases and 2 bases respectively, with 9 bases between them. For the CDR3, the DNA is TGTGCCATCAGTGAGGGTGGCGCTAACACTGAAGCTTTCTTT. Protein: CAISEGGANTEAFF.

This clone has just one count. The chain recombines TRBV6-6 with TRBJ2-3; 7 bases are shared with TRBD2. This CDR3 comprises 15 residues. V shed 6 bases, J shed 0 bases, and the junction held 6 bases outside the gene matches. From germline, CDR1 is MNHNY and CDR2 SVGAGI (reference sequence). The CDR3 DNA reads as TGTGCCAGCAGCACAAACGGGGGGAGCACAGATACGCAGTATTTT. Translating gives CASSTNGGSTDTQYF.

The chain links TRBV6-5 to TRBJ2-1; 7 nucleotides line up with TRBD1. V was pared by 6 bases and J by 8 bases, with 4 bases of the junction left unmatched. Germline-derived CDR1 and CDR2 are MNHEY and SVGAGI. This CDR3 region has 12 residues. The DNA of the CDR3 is TGTGCCAGCAGATCACAGGGGCATGAGCAGTTCTTC. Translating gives CASRSQGHEQFF.

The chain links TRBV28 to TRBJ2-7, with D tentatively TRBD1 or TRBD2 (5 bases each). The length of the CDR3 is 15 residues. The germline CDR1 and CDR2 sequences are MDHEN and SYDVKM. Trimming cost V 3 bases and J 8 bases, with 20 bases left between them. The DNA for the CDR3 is TGTGCCAGCAGTTTTGTCGAGAAAAACCGGGACCAGCAGTACTTC. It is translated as CASSFVEKNRDQQYF.

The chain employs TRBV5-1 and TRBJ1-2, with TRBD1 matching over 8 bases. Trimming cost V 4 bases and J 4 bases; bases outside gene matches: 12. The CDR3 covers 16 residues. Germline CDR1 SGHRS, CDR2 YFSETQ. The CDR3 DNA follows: TGCGCCAGCAGCGCATCATCCGGGACAGGAGGCTATGGCTACACCTTC. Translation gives CASSASSGTGGYGYTF.

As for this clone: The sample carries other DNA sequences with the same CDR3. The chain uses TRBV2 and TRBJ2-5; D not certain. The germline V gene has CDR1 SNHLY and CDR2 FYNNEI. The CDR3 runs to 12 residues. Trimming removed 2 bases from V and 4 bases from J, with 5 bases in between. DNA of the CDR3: TGTGCCAGCAGTGAACTGGGAGAGACCCAGTACTTC. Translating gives CASSELGETQYF. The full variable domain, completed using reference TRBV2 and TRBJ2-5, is EPEVTQTPSHQVTQMGQEVILRCVPISNHLYFYWYRQILGQKVEFLVSFYNNEISEKSEIFDDQFSVERPDGSNFTLKIRSTKLEDSAMYFCASSELGETQYFGPGTRLLVL.

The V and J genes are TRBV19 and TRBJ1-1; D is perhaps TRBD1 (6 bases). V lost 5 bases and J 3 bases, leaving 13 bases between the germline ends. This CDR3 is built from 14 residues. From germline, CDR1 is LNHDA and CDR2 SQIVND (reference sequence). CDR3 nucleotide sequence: TGTGCCAGTAGTCCTAGGGGGGCTCACACTGAAGCTTTCTTT. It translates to CASSPRGAHTEAFF.

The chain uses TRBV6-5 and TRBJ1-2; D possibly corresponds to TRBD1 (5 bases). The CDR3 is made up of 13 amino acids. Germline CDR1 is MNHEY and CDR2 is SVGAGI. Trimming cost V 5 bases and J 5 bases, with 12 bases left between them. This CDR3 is CASSRDVRYGYTF. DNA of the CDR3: TGTGCCAGCAGTCGGGACGTTCGGTATGGCTACACCTTC.

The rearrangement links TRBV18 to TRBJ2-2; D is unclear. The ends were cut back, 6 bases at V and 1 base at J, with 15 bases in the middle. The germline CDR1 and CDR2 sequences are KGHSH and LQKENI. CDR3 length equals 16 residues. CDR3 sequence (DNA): TGTGCCAGCTCGGGTCTCCAGGTTCTGAACACCGGGGAGCTGTTTTTT. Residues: CASSGLQVLNTGELFF.

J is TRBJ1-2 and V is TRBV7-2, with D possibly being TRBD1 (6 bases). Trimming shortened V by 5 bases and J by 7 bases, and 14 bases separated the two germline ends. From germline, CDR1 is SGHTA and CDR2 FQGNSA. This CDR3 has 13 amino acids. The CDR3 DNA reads TGTGCCAGCAGCCTCACAGGGATAAGTGGCTACACCTTC. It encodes CASSLTGISGYTF. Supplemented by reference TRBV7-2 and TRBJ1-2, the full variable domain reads GAGVSQSPSNKVTEKGKDVELRCDPISGHTALYWYRQSLGQGLEFLIYFQGNSAPDKSGLPSDRFSAERTGGSVSTLTIQRTQQEDSAVYLCASSLTGISGYTFGSGTRLTVV.

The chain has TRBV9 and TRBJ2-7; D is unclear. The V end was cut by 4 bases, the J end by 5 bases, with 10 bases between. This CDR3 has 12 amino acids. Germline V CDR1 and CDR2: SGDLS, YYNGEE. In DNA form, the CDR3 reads TGTGCCAGCAGCTCCCAGTCCCACGAGCAGTACTTC. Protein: CASSSQSHEQYF.